This TCR beta chain was captured by sequencing in a study of control samples from healthy donors and cancer patients. The repertoire was sequenced with immunoSEQ multiplex PCR; TCRdb's copy has only in-frame clones and lacks some. The sample has 90,000 to 100,000 clones, around 80% seen once. Sequencing was performed on blood. This sequence was found in a man aged 55-75 years in good health.

CDR3 amino acids: CATYRAPSDYRYNEQFF. Written as DNA, the CDR3 is TGTGCCACCTACAGGGCCCCATCGGACTACCGGTACAATGAGCAGTTCTTC. The chain links TRBV6-4 to TRBJ2-1, with D perhaps assigned TRBD1 or TRBD2 (6 bases each). Per the germline V gene, CDR1 is MRHNA and CDR2 is SNTAGT. The length of the CDR3 is 17 residues. Trimming removed 10 bases at V and 4 bases at J, with 26 bases between.